This T cell receptor beta chain originates from a study of T cell changes during pregnancy in multiple sclerosis. The repertoire was sequenced with immunoSEQ multiplex PCR; TCRdb's copy has only in-frame clones and lacks some. There are 30,000 to 40,000 clones in the sample; over 85% occur only once, and roughly 4% lies in the top ten. Germline lookup yields CDR1 SGHAT and CDR2 FQDESV (reference sequence). Deletions cut 7 bases from V and 3 bases from J, with 12 bases between. CDR3 length: 13 residues. The chain links TRBV11-1 to TRBJ1-2; D gene unclear. The TCR comes from a female donor with multiple sclerosis, enrolled in a pregnancy study. The material was CD8+ T cells from peripheral blood mononuclear cells, obtained in the third trimester of pregnancy. In DNA, the CDR3 is TGTGCCAGCACCGCGGGAGGCCACTATGGCTACACCTTC. Protein sequence: CASTAGGHYGYTF.